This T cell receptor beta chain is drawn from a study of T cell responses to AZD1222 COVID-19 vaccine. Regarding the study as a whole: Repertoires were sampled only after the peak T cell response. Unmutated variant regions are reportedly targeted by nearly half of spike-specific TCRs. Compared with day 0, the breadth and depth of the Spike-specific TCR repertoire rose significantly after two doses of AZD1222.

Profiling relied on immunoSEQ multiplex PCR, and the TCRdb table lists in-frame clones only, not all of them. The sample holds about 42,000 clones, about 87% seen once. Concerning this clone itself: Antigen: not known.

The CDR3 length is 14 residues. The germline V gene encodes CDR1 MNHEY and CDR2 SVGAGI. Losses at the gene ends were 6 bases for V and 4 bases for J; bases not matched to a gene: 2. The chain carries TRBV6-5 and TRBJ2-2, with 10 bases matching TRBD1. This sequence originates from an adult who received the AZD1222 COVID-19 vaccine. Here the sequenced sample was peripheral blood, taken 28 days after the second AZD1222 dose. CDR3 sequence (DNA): TGTGCCAGCAGGGGACAGGGGTTCACCGGGGAGCTGTTTTTT. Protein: CASRGQGFTGELFF.